The present T cell receptor beta chain was sequenced within a study of OX40 agonist ivuxolimab in advanced cancers. In the case of this clone: As yet, its antigen is unknown.

General study points: Specificity for antigen went undetermined in the expanded peripheral T cells. CD8+ T cells (on average) carried more expanded clones than CD4+ T cells.

Generated by immunoSEQ multiplex PCR, the TCRdb table keeps only in-frame clones and is missing some. The data contain fewer than 25,000 clones, just under 85% of them singletons. The CDR3 is 15 amino acids. CDR1 and CDR2 (germline): LGHNA, YNFKEQ. V lost 5 bases and J 7 bases, leaving 20 bases between the germline ends. V usage is TRBV4-2 and J usage is TRBJ1-1; D call uncertain. Here the sequenced sample was CD4+ or CD8+ T cells sorted from blood, taken in a trial of the OX40 agonist ivuxolimab. The clonotype comes from an adult with an advanced solid tumor such as melanoma, head and neck, liver or kidney cancer. CDR3 DNA sequence: TGTGCCAGCAGCAACGGGCCAGGCGTCGGGATTGAAGCTTTCTTT. Protein: CASSNGPGVGIEAFF.